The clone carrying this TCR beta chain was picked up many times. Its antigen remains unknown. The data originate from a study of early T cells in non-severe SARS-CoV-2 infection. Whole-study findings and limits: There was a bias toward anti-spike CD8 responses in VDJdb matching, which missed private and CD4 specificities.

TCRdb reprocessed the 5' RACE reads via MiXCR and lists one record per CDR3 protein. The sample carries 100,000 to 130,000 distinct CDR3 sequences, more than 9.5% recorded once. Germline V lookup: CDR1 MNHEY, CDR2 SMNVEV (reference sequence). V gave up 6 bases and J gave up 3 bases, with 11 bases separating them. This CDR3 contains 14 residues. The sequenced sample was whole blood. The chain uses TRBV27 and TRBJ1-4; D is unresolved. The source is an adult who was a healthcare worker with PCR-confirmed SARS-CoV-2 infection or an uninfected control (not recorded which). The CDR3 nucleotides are TGTGCCAGCAGCCAGGACCCAGCTAATGAAAAACTGTTTTTT. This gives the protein CASSQDPANEKLFF.